Listed below are T cell receptor beta chains from one sample, sequenced in a study of OX40 agonist ivuxolimab in advanced cancers. Libraries were prepared by immunoSEQ multiplex PCR; TCRdb keeps only in-frame clonotypes and omits some of them. The table shows about 69,000 clones, with around 91% occurring only once. The specimen comprised CD4+ or CD8+ T cells sorted from blood, sampled in a trial of the OX40 agonist ivuxolimab. Source of these receptors: an adult with an advanced solid tumor such as melanoma, head and neck, liver or kidney cancer. Each CDR3 is given with its conserved first and last residue. Fields, in order: J gene, clone size, D gene, V gene, CDR3 DNA, CDR3 protein. The D gene is left open where the match is weak. Some rows mark clone size as missing; the rest say once, few, many or name a class of expanded clone.

j_call: TRBJ2-5; clone_size: once; d_call: .; v_call: TRBV5-6; cdr3_nt: TGTGCCAGCAGCCCACTAGGGGGGGGCCCCCTGTACCAAGAGACCCAGTACTTC; cdr3_aa: CASSPLGGGPLYQETQYF
j_call: TRBJ1-2; clone_size: .; d_call: .; v_call: TRBV5-5; cdr3_nt: TGTGCCAGCAGCCCTCACGATCGGGGAGGATATGGCTACACCTTC; cdr3_aa: CASSPHDRGGYGYTF
j_call: TRBJ1-4; clone_size: .; d_call: .; v_call: TRBV7-6; cdr3_nt: TGTGCCAGCAGCTTAGCCGCTGTTGCAACTAATGAAAAACTGTTTTTT; cdr3_aa: CASSLAAVATNEKLFF
j_call: TRBJ1-1; clone_size: .; d_call: .; v_call: TRBV27; cdr3_nt: TGTGCCAGCAGTTCGCTGCTGGCGATGAACACTGAAGCTTTCTTT; cdr3_aa: CASSSLLAMNTEAFF
j_call: TRBJ1-1; clone_size: .; d_call: .; v_call: TRBV9; cdr3_nt: TGTGCCAGCAGCGTAGATACAGAGCTTGAAGCTTTCTTT; cdr3_aa: CASSVDTELEAFF
j_call: TRBJ1-2; clone_size: .; d_call: TRBD1; v_call: TRBV7-2; cdr3_nt: TGTGCCAGCAGCATCCGACAGGGAACGGGTAACTATGGCTACACCTTC; cdr3_aa: CASSIRQGTGNYGYTF
j_call: TRBJ2-2; clone_size: .; d_call: TRBD2; v_call: TRBV7-4; cdr3_nt: TGTGCCAGCAGCGAGGGGCCTTTGTCCGGGACTAGGGACACCGGGGAGCTGTTTTTT; cdr3_aa: CASSEGPLSGTRDTGELFF
j_call: TRBJ1-1; clone_size: once; d_call: TRBD1; v_call: TRBV6-5; cdr3_nt: TGTGCCAGCAGTTCAATAACAGGGGACACTGAAGCTTTCTTT; cdr3_aa: CASSSITGDTEAFF
j_call: TRBJ1-1; clone_size: .; d_call: TRBD1; v_call: TRBV7-8; cdr3_nt: TGTGCCAGCAGCTCACAGGGGGCGCAGACTGAAGCTTTCTTT; cdr3_aa: CASSSQGAQTEAFF
j_call: TRBJ2-7; clone_size: .; d_call: TRBD1; v_call: TRBV7-9; cdr3_nt: TGTGCCAGCAGGCCCCCGGGACAGGGCCACGAGCAGTACTTC; cdr3_aa: CASRPPGQGHEQYF
j_call: TRBJ2-3; clone_size: .; d_call: TRBD1; v_call: TRBV9; cdr3_nt: TGTGCCAGCAGCTCTCCCGGGACAGGGGGCACAGATACGCAGTATTTT; cdr3_aa: CASSSPGTGGTDTQYF
j_call: TRBJ1-4; clone_size: once; d_call: .; v_call: TRBV4-2; cdr3_nt: TGTGCCAGCAGGTCCGAGGGGGGGACCCATGAAAAACTGTTTTTT; cdr3_aa: CASRSEGGTHEKLFF
j_call: TRBJ2-3; clone_size: .; d_call: .; v_call: TRBV28; cdr3_nt: TGTGCCAGCAGTTTTGCGGGGACTGCGAGTTATACGCAGTATTTT; cdr3_aa: CASSFAGTASYTQYF
j_call: TRBJ2-2; clone_size: .; d_call: TRBD2; v_call: TRBV28; cdr3_nt: TGTGCCAGCAGTTTGGGCCTAGCGGGAGTCGGCACCGGGGAGCTGTTTTTT; cdr3_aa: CASSLGLAGVGTGELFF
j_call: TRBJ2-3; clone_size: .; d_call: .; v_call: TRBV11-2; cdr3_nt: TGTGCCAGCAGCTTAGATTTATTCCGGCAGGGAATAACCACAGATACGCAGTATTTT; cdr3_aa: CASSLDLFRQGITTDTQYF
j_call: TRBJ2-5; clone_size: .; d_call: .; v_call: TRBV4-1; cdr3_nt: TGCGCCAGCAGCCAAGGGGCTAGCGTGGAGACCCAGTACTTC; cdr3_aa: CASSQGASVETQYF
j_call: TRBJ1-2; clone_size: .; d_call: TRBD1; v_call: TRBV7-9; cdr3_nt: TGTGCCAGCAGCTCAATTGAGGGACAGGGCAACTATGGCTACACCTTC; cdr3_aa: CASSSIEGQGNYGYTF
j_call: TRBJ2-3; clone_size: .; d_call: .; v_call: TRBV15; cdr3_nt: TGTGCCACCAGCAGGGACTCCAGCACAGATACGCAGTATTTT; cdr3_aa: CATSRDSSTDTQYF
j_call: TRBJ2-7; clone_size: .; d_call: .; v_call: TRBV6-1; cdr3_nt: TGTGCCAGCAGTGAAGTGGGCTACGAGCAGTACTTC; cdr3_aa: CASSEVGYEQYF
j_call: TRBJ2-7; clone_size: few; d_call: TRBD2; v_call: TRBV7-2; cdr3_nt: TGTGCCAGCAGCTTGGGACTAGCGGCTTCCCACGAGCAGTACTTC; cdr3_aa: CASSLGLAASHEQYF
j_call: TRBJ2-1; clone_size: .; d_call: TRBD1; v_call: TRBV9; cdr3_nt: TGTGCCAGCAGCGTCGTCGGGACAGGGCACAATGAGCAGTTCTTC; cdr3_aa: CASSVVGTGHNEQFF
j_call: TRBJ2-7; clone_size: few; d_call: .; v_call: TRBV27; cdr3_nt: TGTGCCAGCAGTTTACTCGGGGACGAGCAGTACTTC; cdr3_aa: CASSLLGDEQYF
j_call: TRBJ1-4; clone_size: .; d_call: .; v_call: TRBV7-9; cdr3_nt: TGTGCCAGCAGCTTATGGATAAAGGGGAGTGAAAAACTGTTTTTT; cdr3_aa: CASSLWIKGSEKLFF
j_call: TRBJ2-5; clone_size: few; d_call: .; v_call: TRBV30; cdr3_nt: TGTGCCTGGAGTGGCTACCGGGCCTACAAAGGCAAAGAGACCCAGTACTTC; cdr3_aa: CAWSGYRAYKGKETQYF
j_call: TRBJ1-5; clone_size: .; d_call: .; v_call: TRBV6-5; cdr3_nt: TGTGCCAGCAGTTCGGGGGGGCCCAATCAGCCCCAGCATTTT; cdr3_aa: CASSSGGPNQPQHF
j_call: TRBJ2-1; clone_size: .; d_call: .; v_call: TRBV5-1; cdr3_nt: TGCGCCAGCGGCGGTACAAACTACAATGAGCAGTTCTTC; cdr3_aa: CASGGTNYNEQFF
j_call: TRBJ1-1; clone_size: .; d_call: .; v_call: TRBV5-5; cdr3_nt: TGTGCCAGCAGCTTTGGCGTTGAAGCTTTCTTT; cdr3_aa: CASSFGVEAFF
j_call: TRBJ2-7; clone_size: .; d_call: .; v_call: TRBV7-9; cdr3_nt: TGTGCCAGCAGCCCCGGGGGTTCCGAGCAGTACTTC; cdr3_aa: CASSPGGSEQYF
j_call: TRBJ2-7; clone_size: .; d_call: .; v_call: TRBV5-4; cdr3_nt: TGTGCCAGCAGCTTGGGGGGGGCGGTCTACGAGCAGTACTTC; cdr3_aa: CASSLGGAVYEQYF
j_call: TRBJ1-1; clone_size: .; d_call: .; v_call: TRBV19; cdr3_nt: TGTGCCAGTAGTCCCTTAACAGGGAGGTCGAACACTGAAGCTTTCTTT; cdr3_aa: CASSPLTGRSNTEAFF
j_call: TRBJ2-7; clone_size: .; d_call: .; v_call: TRBV14; cdr3_nt: TGTGCCAGCAGCCACGGTTGGTACGAGCAGTACTTC; cdr3_aa: CASSHGWYEQYF
j_call: TRBJ2-1; clone_size: .; d_call: TRBD1; v_call: TRBV27; cdr3_nt: TGTGCCAGCAGTTACCAGGGGGCGTATGAGCAGTTCTTC; cdr3_aa: CASSYQGAYEQFF
j_call: TRBJ1-1; clone_size: .; d_call: .; v_call: TRBV7-3; cdr3_nt: TGTGCCAGCAGCTTAATAGCCGCTATGAACACTGAAGCTTTCTTT; cdr3_aa: CASSLIAAMNTEAFF
j_call: TRBJ1-2; clone_size: .; d_call: .; v_call: TRBV5-5; cdr3_nt: TGTGCCAGCAGCACGGGACTTTTTTCCTATGGCTACACCTTC; cdr3_aa: CASSTGLFSYGYTF
j_call: TRBJ2-1; clone_size: .; d_call: TRBD2; v_call: TRBV19; cdr3_nt: TGTGCCAGTACCGAACTAGCGGGGAATGAGCAGTTCTTC; cdr3_aa: CASTELAGNEQFF
j_call: TRBJ1-4; clone_size: .; d_call: .; v_call: TRBV6-6; cdr3_nt: TGTGCCAGCAGTTACTCGACGACCACCGGGGCTGAAAAACTGTTTTTT; cdr3_aa: CASSYSTTTGAEKLFF
j_call: TRBJ1-6; clone_size: .; d_call: TRBD1; v_call: TRBV27; cdr3_nt: TGTGCCAGCAGCCTTACAGGGGGCGCGGATAATTCACCCCTCCACTTT; cdr3_aa: CASSLTGGADNSPLHF
j_call: TRBJ2-1; clone_size: .; d_call: TRBD2; v_call: TRBV7-2; cdr3_nt: TGTGCCAGCAGCTGGACTAGCGGCAATGAGCAGTTCTTC; cdr3_aa: CASSWTSGNEQFF
j_call: TRBJ2-2; clone_size: .; d_call: .; v_call: TRBV11-2; cdr3_nt: TGTGCCACCCACACCGGGGAGCTGTTTTTT; cdr3_aa: CATHTGELFF
j_call: TRBJ2-1; clone_size: .; d_call: TRBD2; v_call: TRBV4-3; cdr3_nt: TGCGCCAGCAGCCAAGACCGACTAGCGGGAGGAGATGGCTACAATGAGCAGTTCTTC; cdr3_aa: CASSQDRLAGGDGYNEQFF
j_call: TRBJ2-7; clone_size: .; d_call: TRBD2; v_call: TRBV19; cdr3_nt: TGTGCCAGTAGTATGGGGACTAGCGGTCTCTACGAGCAGTACTTC; cdr3_aa: CASSMGTSGLYEQYF
j_call: TRBJ1-2; clone_size: .; d_call: TRBD1; v_call: TRBV27; cdr3_nt: TGTGCCAGCAGTGGGGACAGGGGGCGGTCGGGCTACACCTTC; cdr3_aa: CASSGDRGRSGYTF
j_call: TRBJ2-1; clone_size: .; d_call: .; v_call: TRBV27; cdr3_nt: TGTGCCAGCAGTTTGGGGCTAGAGGGAAATGAGCAGTTCTTC; cdr3_aa: CASSLGLEGNEQFF
j_call: TRBJ1-2; clone_size: .; d_call: .; v_call: TRBV19; cdr3_nt: TGTGCCAGTAGTACCTTGACACTGGGTAACTATGGCTACACCTTC; cdr3_aa: CASSTLTLGNYGYTF
j_call: TRBJ1-1; clone_size: .; d_call: .; v_call: TRBV4-1; cdr3_nt: TGCGCCAGCAGCCAAAGGAAATCGAACACTGAAGCTTTCTTT; cdr3_aa: CASSQRKSNTEAFF
j_call: TRBJ2-7; clone_size: .; d_call: TRBD2; v_call: TRBV15; cdr3_nt: TGTGCCACCAGCAGCCGGGACTACTACGAGCAGTACTTC; cdr3_aa: CATSSRDYYEQYF
j_call: TRBJ1-2; clone_size: .; d_call: .; v_call: TRBV7-8; cdr3_nt: TGTGCCAGCAGCTTGGGGGGGTCGGTTGCCTATGGCTACACCTTC; cdr3_aa: CASSLGGSVAYGYTF
j_call: TRBJ2-7; clone_size: .; d_call: .; v_call: TRBV10-3; cdr3_nt: TGTGCCATCAGTTTGGACGTGCATGACCGACTTTTCTACGAGCAGTACTTC; cdr3_aa: CAISLDVHDRLFYEQYF